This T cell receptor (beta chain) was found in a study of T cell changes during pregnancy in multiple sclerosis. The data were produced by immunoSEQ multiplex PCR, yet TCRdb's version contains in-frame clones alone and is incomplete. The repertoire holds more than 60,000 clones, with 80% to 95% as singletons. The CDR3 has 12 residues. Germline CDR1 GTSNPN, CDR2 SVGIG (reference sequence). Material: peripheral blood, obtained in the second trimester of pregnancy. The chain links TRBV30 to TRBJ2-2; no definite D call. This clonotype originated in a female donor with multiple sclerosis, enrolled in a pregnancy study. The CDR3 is CGLGGNTGELFF. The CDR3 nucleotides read TGTGGACTGGGTGGAAACACCGGGGAGCTGTTTTTT.